Described below is a single T cell receptor (beta chain) sequence and its context. Its antigen is currently unknown. The sample is drawn from a study of T cell repertoires in cytomegalovirus infection. Overall study: Indicated by public TCR beta signatures were CMV infection and matching HLA type.

Study conclusions and caveats: Identification of carriers of CMV plus the relevant HLA was performed using cumulative public TCR beta family frequency. The response measured ex vivo was dominated by TCR beta clonotypes (HLA-C-restricted and CMV-specific).

From the reads, TCRdb called clonotypes with MiXCR, one entry per CDR3 protein. Here the sample spans about 150,000 distinct CDR3 sequences, 23% being singletons. Trimming shortened V by 6 bases and J by 3 bases, and 5 bases separated the two germline ends. The CDR3 runs 11 residues. In germline, CDR1 is MNHNS, CDR2 SASEGT. The material sequenced was PBMCs. The chain carries TRBV6-1 and TRBJ1-1, with D hard to call. The TCR sequence derives from a human donor in good health (CMV status not recorded). Some clones in this sample may be carry-over from other donors' samples. The CDR3 sequence is CASRADTEAFF. CDR3 DNA: TGTGCCAGCAGGGCAGACACTGAAGCTTTCTTT.